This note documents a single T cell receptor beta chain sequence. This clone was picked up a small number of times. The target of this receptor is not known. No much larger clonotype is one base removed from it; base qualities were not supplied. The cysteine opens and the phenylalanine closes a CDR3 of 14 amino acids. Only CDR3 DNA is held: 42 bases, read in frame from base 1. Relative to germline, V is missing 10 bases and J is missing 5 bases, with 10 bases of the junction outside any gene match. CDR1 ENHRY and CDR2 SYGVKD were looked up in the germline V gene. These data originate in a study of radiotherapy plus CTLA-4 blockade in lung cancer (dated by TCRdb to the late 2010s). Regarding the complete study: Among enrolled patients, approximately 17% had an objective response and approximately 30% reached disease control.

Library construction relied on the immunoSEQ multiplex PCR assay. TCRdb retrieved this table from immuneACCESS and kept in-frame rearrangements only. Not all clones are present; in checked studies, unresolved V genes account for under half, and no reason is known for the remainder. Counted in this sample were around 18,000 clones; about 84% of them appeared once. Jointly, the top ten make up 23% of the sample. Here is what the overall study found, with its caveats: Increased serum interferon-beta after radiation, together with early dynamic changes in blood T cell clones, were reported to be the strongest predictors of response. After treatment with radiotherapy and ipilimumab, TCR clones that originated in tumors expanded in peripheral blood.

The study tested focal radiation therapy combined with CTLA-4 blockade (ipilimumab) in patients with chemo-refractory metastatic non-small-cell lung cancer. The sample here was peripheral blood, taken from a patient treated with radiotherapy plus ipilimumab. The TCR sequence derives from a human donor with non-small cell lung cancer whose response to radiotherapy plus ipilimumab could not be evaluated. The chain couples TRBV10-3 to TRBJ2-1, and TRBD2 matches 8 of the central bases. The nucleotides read TGTGCCACCTTAGACCAGCGGGGGAACAATGAGCAGTTCTTC. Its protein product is CATLDQRGNNEQFF.